The sequence of this T cell receptor (beta chain) was determined in a study of shared clonotypes between healthy human individuals. General study findings and limits: It was the few donors that limited the genetic and exposure-history diversity represented. Rarefaction demonstrated incomplete sorted-subset sequencing despite large depth.

Regarding this clone: Its specificity is not known.

For each subset, genomic DNA was distributed in equal portions over several immunoSEQ plates. Sorted subsets were amplified in replicate PCRs using approximately 200 ng DNA, about 30,000 T cell genomes. Libraries were prepared by immunoSEQ multiplex PCR; TCRdb keeps only in-frame clonotypes and omits some of them. The table has over a million clones, 95% to 99% seen once; the top ten hold roughly 0.45%. CDR1 and CDR2 from the germline V gene are SQVTM and ANQGSEA. V was shortened by 3 bases and J by 11 bases, with 13 bases between the two germline ends. This CDR3 contains 11 residues. The chain is built from TRBV29-1 and TRBJ1-1; possibly TRBD1 for D (5 bases). This receptor was taken from a man aged 25 to 40 in good health. Sequenced: naive CD4+ T cells sorted from blood. Noted subset: CD45RA+ positively selected. The CDR3 DNA reads as TGCAGCGTTGAGTCTGTGAGGGACGCTTTCTTT. Its translation is CSVESVRDAFF. Full variable domain (remainder filled in from reference TRBV29-1 and TRBJ1-1): SAVISQKPSRDICQRGTSLTIQCQVDSQVTMMFWYRQQPGQSLTLIATANQGSEATYESGFVIDKFPISRPNLTFSTLTVSNMSPEDSSIYLCSVESVRDAFFGQGTRLTVV.